This TCR beta chain was recorded in a study of cytomegalovirus exposure and HLA in healthy donors. Points from the study as a whole: A later analysis showed HLA-associated TCR beta chains outstripping equally common others in clonal expansion.

PCR amplification relied on 60 Vbeta primers (plus 13 Jbeta primers). Clones were read by immunoSEQ multiplex PCR, and TCRdb kept only the in-frame ones, dropping some. Of around 210,000 clones in the sample, roughly 78% were seen once. The table lists this clone with a count of one. Antigen: not known. Sample: PBMCs. The sequence was collected from a boy younger than 18 in good health and CMV-seronegative.

In nucleotides, the CDR3 is TGTGCCAGCAGCCCAGGGACAGGGTTTGGGGCTTTCTTT. Translated, it gives CASSPGTGFGAFF. The chain carries TRBV9 and TRBJ1-1; 9 bases match TRBD1. The V and J ends lost 4 bases and 11 bases, in that order; junction bases with no gene match: 9. Germline V lookup: CDR1 SGDLS, CDR2 YYNGEE. The CDR3 is 13 residues long. The variable domain in full, with the rest retrieved from reference TRBV9 and TRBJ1-1, is DSGVTQTPKHLITATGQRVTLRCSPRSGDLSVYWYQQSLDQGLQFLIQYYNGEERAKGNILERFSAQQFPDLHSELNLSSLELGDSALYFCASSPGTGFGAFFGQGTRLTVV.